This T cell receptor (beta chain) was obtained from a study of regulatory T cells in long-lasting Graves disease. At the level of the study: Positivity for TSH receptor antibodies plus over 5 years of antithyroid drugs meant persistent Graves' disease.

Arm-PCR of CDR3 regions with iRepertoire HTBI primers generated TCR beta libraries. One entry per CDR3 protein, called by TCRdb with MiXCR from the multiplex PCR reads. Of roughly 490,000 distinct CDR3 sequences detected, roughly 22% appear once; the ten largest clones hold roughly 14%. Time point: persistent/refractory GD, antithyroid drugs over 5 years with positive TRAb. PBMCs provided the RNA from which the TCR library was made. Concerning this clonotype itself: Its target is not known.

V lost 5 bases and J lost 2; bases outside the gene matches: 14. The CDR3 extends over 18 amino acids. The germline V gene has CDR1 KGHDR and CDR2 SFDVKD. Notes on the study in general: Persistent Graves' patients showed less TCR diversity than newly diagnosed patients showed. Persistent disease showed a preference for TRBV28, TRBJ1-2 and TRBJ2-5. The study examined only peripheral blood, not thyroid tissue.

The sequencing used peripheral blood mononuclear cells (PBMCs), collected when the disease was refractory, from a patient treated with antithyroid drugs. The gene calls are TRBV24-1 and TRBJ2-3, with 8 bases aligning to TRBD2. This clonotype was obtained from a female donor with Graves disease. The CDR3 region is CATSGSFGGRLNTDTQYF. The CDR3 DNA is TGTGCCACCAGTGGATCCTTTGGCGGGAGGCTCAACACAGATACGCAGTATTTT.